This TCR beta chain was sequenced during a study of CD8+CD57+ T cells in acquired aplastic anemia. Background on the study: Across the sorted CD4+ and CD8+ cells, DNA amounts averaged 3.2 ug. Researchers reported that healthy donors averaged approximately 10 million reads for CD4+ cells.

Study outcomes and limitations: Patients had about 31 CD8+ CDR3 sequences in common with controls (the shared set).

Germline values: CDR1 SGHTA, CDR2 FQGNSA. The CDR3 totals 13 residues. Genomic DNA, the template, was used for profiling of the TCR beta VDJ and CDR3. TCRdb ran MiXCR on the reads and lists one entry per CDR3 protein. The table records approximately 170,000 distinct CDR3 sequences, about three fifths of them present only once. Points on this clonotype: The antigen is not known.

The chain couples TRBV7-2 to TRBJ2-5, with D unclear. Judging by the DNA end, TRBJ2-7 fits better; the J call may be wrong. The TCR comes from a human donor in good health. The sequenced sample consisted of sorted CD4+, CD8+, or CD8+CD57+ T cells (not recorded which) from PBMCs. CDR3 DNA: TGTGCCAGCAGCTTACTTTCGCGATACGAGCAGTACTTC. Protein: CASSLLSRYEQYF.